What follows are 21 T cell receptor beta chains derived from one specimen sequenced in a study of OX40 agonist ivuxolimab in advanced cancers. Assay used: immunoSEQ multiplex PCR; TCRdb lists only in-frame clones, some missing. The sample yields under 80,000 clones, roughly 93% seen once. The source was CD4+ or CD8+ T cells sorted from blood, collected in a trial of the OX40 agonist ivuxolimab. Every receptor here comes from an adult with an advanced solid tumor such as melanoma, head and neck, liver or kidney cancer.

The chain carries TRBV4-1 and TRBJ2-5; TRBD2 is a possible D gene (7 bases). The germline V gene encodes CDR1 MGHRA and CDR2 YSYEKL. Trimming left V 8 bases short and J 5 bases short, with 15 bases between. The CDR3 is 13 residues long. CDR3 in DNA: TGCGCCAGCGGGGGGGCAGGGGAGGAGACCCAGTACTTC. Translation gives CASGGAGEETQYF.

The chain couples TRBV9 to TRBJ2-3, with 7 positions matching TRBD1. The CDR3 loop spans 15 amino acids. Trimming took 3 bases from V and 2 from J; bases not matched to a gene: 6. Germline V gene sequence: CDR1 SGDLS, CDR2 YYNGEE. This chain's CDR3 is CASSGPGTATDTQYF. DNA for the CDR3: TGTGCCAGCAGCGGCCCCGGGACAGCCACAGATACGCAGTATTTT.

CDR3 in DNA: TGTGCCAGCAGTGAAGCGCAGGGGGCTGACTACGAGCAGTACTTC. As protein: CASSEAQGADYEQYF. The rearrangement uses TRBV2 and TRBJ2-7; 8 positions agree with TRBD1. Per the germline V gene, CDR1 is SNHLY and CDR2 is FYNNEI. V shed 0 bases, J shed 3 bases, and the junction held 4 bases outside the gene matches. CDR3 length equals 15 residues.

The V call is TRBV27, the J call TRBJ2-2; 7 positions agree with TRBD1. V gave up 7 bases and J gave up 1 base; unmatched junction bases: 9. This CDR3 region has 16 residues. Germline loops: CDR1 MNHEY, CDR2 SMNVEV (reference sequence). CDR3: CASTFEGAVNTGELFF. CDR3 bases: TGTGCCAGCACCTTCGAGGGGGCAGTGAACACCGGGGAGCTGTTTTTT.

CDR3 in DNA: TGCGCCAGCAGCGACGGACTAGGAGGCGATACGCAGTATTTT. Its protein product is CASSDGLGGDTQYF. The chain carries TRBV5-1 and TRBJ2-3; 7 bases match TRBD2. Germline trimming cut 4 bases from V and 6 bases from J; bases unmatched to any gene: 8. The length of the CDR3 is 14 residues. Germline V CDR1 and CDR2: SGHRS, YFSETQ.

This chain links TRBV6-5 with TRBJ2-2; 8 positions agree with TRBD2. Per germline, CDR1 MNHEY and CDR2 SVGAGI. With 0 bases clipped from V and 5 bases from J, the junction kept 2 bases outside the gene matches. The CDR3 is 15 amino acids. The CDR3, as DNA: TGTGCCAGCAGTTACTCTGCGGGAGGAACCGGGGAGCTGTTTTTT. Translation gives CASSYSAGGTGELFF.

J is TRBJ2-3 and V is TRBV6-5; 9 bases are a match to TRBD2. The CDR3 contains 14 residues. Germline values: CDR1 MNHEY, CDR2 SVGAGI. V lost 2 bases and J lost 5; bases outside the gene matches: 2. The CDR3 region is CASSYQLAGDTQYF. Written as DNA, the CDR3 is TGTGCCAGCAGTTACCAACTAGCGGGAGATACGCAGTATTTT.

The chain carries TRBV19 and TRBJ1-5, with a possible D match to TRBD1 (6 bases). CDR1 LNHDA and CDR2 SQIVND come from the germline V gene (reference sequence). The CDR3 extends over 16 amino acids. The ends were cut back, 7 bases at V and 4 bases at J, with 20 bases in the middle. The CDR3 reads CASTSLGAQLNQPQHF. The CDR3, as DNA: TGTGCCAGTACCAGCTTGGGGGCCCAGCTTAATCAGCCCCAGCATTTT.

This clone appeared a few times. The chain combines TRBV7-6 with TRBJ2-1; possibly TRBD2 for D (6 bases). The CDR3 has 13 amino acids. V was trimmed by 0 bases and J by 7 bases, leaving 7 bases between them. The germline V gene encodes CDR1 SGHVS and CDR2 FNYEAQ. The CDR3 protein is CASSLASGNEQFF. The CDR3 DNA reads TGTGCCAGCAGCTTAGCGAGCGGGAATGAGCAGTTCTTC. The entire variable domain, with the rest obtained from reference TRBV7-6 and TRBJ2-1, is as follows: GAGVSQSPRYKVTKRGQDVALRCDPISGHVSLYWYRQALGQGPEFLTYFNYEAQQDKSGLPNDRFSAERPEGSISTLTIQRTEQRDSAMYRCASSLASGNEQFFGPGTRLTVL.

This chain connects TRBV14 to TRBJ1-2; tentatively, D is TRBD1 (6 bases). V lost 2 bases to trimming and J lost 2 bases, with 6 bases between them. There are 13 residues in the CDR3. Germline-derived CDR1 and CDR2 are SGHDN and FVKESK. CDR3 region: CASSQTGNYGYTF. CDR3 in DNA: TGTGCCAGCAGCCAAACAGGGAACTATGGCTACACCTTC. The entire variable domain, with the rest obtained from reference TRBV14 and TRBJ1-2, is as follows: EAGVTQFPSHSVIEKGQTVTLRCDPISGHDNLYWYRRVMGKEIKFLLHFVKESKQDESGMPNNRFLAERTGGTYSTLKVQPAELEDSGVYFCASSQTGNYGYTFGSGTRLTVV.

The chain carries TRBV4-1 and TRBJ1-5, with D perhaps TRBD1 (5 bases). Per germline, CDR1 MGHRA and CDR2 YSYEKL. The ends were cut back, 1 base at V and 2 bases at J, with 12 bases in the middle. This CDR3 is 16 amino acids long. CDR3 in amino acids: CASSQVSGSGNQPQHF. Here the CDR3 DNA reads TGCGCCAGCAGCCAAGTATCAGGGTCGGGCAATCAGCCCCAGCATTTT.

V usage is TRBV27 and J usage is TRBJ2-7; TRBD1 matches 10 bases. V dropped 5 bases and J dropped 3; count of bases not matched to a gene: 7. Germline lookup yields CDR1 MNHEY and CDR2 SMNVEV (reference sequence). The length of the CDR3 is 15 residues. The CDR3 DNA is TGTGCCAGCAGTCATGACAGGGGGCTGCTCTACGAGCAGTACTTC. It translates to CASSHDRGLLYEQYF.

The rearrangement uses TRBV5-4 and TRBJ2-7; D is unresolved. V lost 5 bases, J lost 0 bases, and 9 bases lay in between. The germline gives CDR1 SGHNT, CDR2 YYREEE (reference sequence). The length of the CDR3 is 13 residues. In DNA, the CDR3 is TGTGCCAGCAGTTCGGAGAGCTCCTACGAGCAGTACTTC. It encodes CASSSESSYEQYF.

V is TRBV29-1 and J is TRBJ2-7, with D possibly matching TRBD2 (5 bases). Trimming removed 4 bases from V and 4 bases from J, with 8 bases in between. From germline, CDR1 is SQVTM and CDR2 ANQGSEA. This CDR3 contains 11 residues. The chain's CDR3 is CSVGTGYEQYF. The CDR3 DNA follows: TGCAGCGTTGGAACGGGGTACGAGCAGTACTTC.

This chain connects TRBV6-4 to TRBJ1-2, with D unresolved. The germline CDR1 and CDR2 sequences are MRHNA and SNTAGT. V lost 2 bases and J lost 1, with 8 bases in between. This CDR3 spans 14 amino acids. CDR3 sequence: CASSDSQINYGYTF. CDR3 nucleotide sequence: TGTGCCAGCAGTGACAGTCAGATTAACTATGGCTACACCTTC.

CDR3 in DNA: TGTGCCAGCAGCTTAAGTCCAAATACCTACAATGAGCAGTTCTTC. Amino acid sequence: CASSLSPNTYNEQFF. The chain carries TRBV7-3 and TRBJ2-1; no definite D call. V dropped 1 base and J dropped 2 bases, with 9 bases sitting between them. Germline-derived CDR1 and CDR2 are SGHTA and FQGTGA. CDR3 size: 15 residues.

The rearrangement joins TRBV2 to TRBJ2-6, with TRBD2 identical over 7 bases. This CDR3 region has 17 residues. Trimming took 4 bases from V and 0 from J; bases not matched to a gene: 6. Germline CDR1 and CDR2: SNHLY and FYNNEI. The CDR3: CASSAEGGPSGANVLTF. For the CDR3, the DNA is TGTGCCAGCAGTGCCGAGGGAGGGCCCTCTGGGGCCAACGTCCTGACTTTC.

The J gene is TRBJ2-1, the V gene TRBV28; tentative D call: TRBD1 (6 bases). Trimming removed 5 bases at V and 6 bases at J, with 8 bases between. This CDR3 contains 12 residues. Germline V gives CDR1 MDHEN, CDR2 SYDVKM. This CDR3 is CASSTTGNEQFF. CDR3 nucleotides: TGTGCCAGCAGTACGACAGGCAATGAGCAGTTCTTC.

This clone was detected a few times. The chain links TRBV4-1 to TRBJ1-1, with 9 positions matching TRBD1. V trimming: 3 bases; J trimming: 3 bases; junction bases outside the gene matches: 5. This CDR3 is 15 amino acids long. Germline V gene sequence: CDR1 MGHRA, CDR2 YSYEKL. The CDR3 sequence is CASSQGQGRDTEAFF. For the CDR3, the DNA is TGCGCCAGCAGCCAGGGACAGGGTCGGGACACTGAAGCTTTCTTT.

This clone was found once. The V gene is TRBV19, the J gene TRBJ2-7; tentative D call: TRBD1 (6 bases). Trimming cost V 10 bases and J 5 bases, with 9 bases left between them. Germline values: CDR1 LNHDA, CDR2 SQIVND (reference sequence). The CDR3 totals 10 residues. Written as DNA, the CDR3 is TGTGCCACCCAGGGGAACGAGCAGTACTTC. This gives the protein CATQGNEQYF.

The chain carries TRBV6-5 and TRBJ2-6; D ambiguous. This CDR3 has 13 residues. Trimming left V 0 bases short and J 13 bases short, with 10 bases between. CDR1 is MNHEY, CDR2 SVGAGI, per germline. CDR3 sequence reads: CASSYSSGTVLTF. Here the CDR3 DNA reads TGTGCCAGCAGTTACTCGAGTGGCACGGTCCTGACTTTC.